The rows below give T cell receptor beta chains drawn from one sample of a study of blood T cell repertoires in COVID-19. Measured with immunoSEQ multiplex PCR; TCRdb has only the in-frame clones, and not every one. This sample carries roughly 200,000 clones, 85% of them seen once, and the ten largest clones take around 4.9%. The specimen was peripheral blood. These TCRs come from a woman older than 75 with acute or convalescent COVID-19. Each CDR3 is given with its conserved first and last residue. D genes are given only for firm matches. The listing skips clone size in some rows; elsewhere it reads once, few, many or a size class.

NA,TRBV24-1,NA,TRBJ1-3,TGTGCCACCAGTGATCCTAGAAGCTCTGGAAACACCATATATTTT,CATSDPRSSGNTIYF
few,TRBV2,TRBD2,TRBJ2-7,TGTGCCAGCAGGGCTAGCGGGACTCAGTACTTC,CASRASGTQYF
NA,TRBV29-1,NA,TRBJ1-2,TGCAGCGTTGATTCAAGGTCCCGGGGCTATGGCTACACCTTC,CSVDSRSRGYGYTF
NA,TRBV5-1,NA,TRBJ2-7,TGCGCCAGCAGCTTGTCGGAGATCCCCTACGAGCAGTACTTC,CASSLSEIPYEQYF
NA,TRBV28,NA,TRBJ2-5,TGTGCCAGCAGTTTAAGGCTCAGGGAAGAGACCCAGTACTTC,CASSLRLREETQYF
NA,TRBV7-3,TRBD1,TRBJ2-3,TGTGCCAGCAGCCGGACAGGGATGATAGATACGCAGTATTTT,CASSRTGMIDTQYF
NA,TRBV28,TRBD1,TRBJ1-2,TGTGCCAGCAGTTCCCCCGGACAGGGAGGGGGCTACACCTTC,CASSSPGQGGGYTF
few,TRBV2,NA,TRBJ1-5,TGTGCCAGCAATCCAGGGAATCAGCCCCAGCATTTT,CASNPGNQPQHF
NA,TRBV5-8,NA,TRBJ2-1,TGTGCCAGCAGCCCTCCGCTAACGGACTCCGCGGGAAATGAGCAGTTCTTC,CASSPPLTDSAGNEQFF
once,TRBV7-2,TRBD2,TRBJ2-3,TGTGCCAGCAGGGGTGGGGGACTAGTTTTAGATACGCAGTATTTT,CASRGGGLVLDTQYF
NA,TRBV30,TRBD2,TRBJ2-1,TGTGCCTGGAGGTATACGGGGATTAGCGGGAGAGGATCCTACAATGAGCAGTTCTTC,CAWRYTGISGRGSYNEQFF
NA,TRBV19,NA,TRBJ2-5,TGTGCCAGTAGTCCCCTTAGGGGCCAAGAGACCCAGTACTTC,CASSPLRGQETQYF
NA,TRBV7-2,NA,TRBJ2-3,TGTGCCAGCAGCTTACACTCGCTAAGCACAGATACGCAGTATTTT,CASSLHSLSTDTQYF
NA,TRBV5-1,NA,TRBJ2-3,TGCGCCAGCAGTGCCGGGAAAGCTCCTCCAGATACGCAGTATTTT,CASSAGKAPPDTQYF
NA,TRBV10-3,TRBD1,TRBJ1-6,TGTGCCATCAGTGAGATCGGACCTCAGGGGGCCCGTTCACCCCTCCACTTT,CAISEIGPQGARSPLHF
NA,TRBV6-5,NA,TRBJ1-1,TGTGCCAGCAGTTACGTTGAGGCGGGAATCGGTGAAGCTTTCTTT,CASSYVEAGIGEAFF
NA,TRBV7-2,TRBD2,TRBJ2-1,TGTGCCAGCAGCTTAGGACTAGCGGGAGTCAATGAGCAGTTCTTC,CASSLGLAGVNEQFF
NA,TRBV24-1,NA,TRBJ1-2,TGTGCCACCAGGGACAAGGGTTTTGGTGGCTACACCTTC,CATRDKGFGGYTF
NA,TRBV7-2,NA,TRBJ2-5,TGTGCCAGCAGCTTAGCAGCAGCCCAGAGGGCCCAGTACTTC,CASSLAAAQRAQYF
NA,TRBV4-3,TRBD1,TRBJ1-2,TGCGCCAGCAGCCAAGATACAGGGGGCTGGTATGGCTACACCTTC,CASSQDTGGWYGYTF
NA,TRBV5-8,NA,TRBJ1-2,TGTGCCAGCAGCTTGCGGGGAAGTGGCTACACCTTC,CASSLRGSGYTF
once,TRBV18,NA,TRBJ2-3,TGTGCCAGCTCACAGCGACTCGCAGGGGGCACAGATACGCAGTATTTT,CASSQRLAGGTDTQYF
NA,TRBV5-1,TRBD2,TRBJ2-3,TGCGCCAGCAGCTTGGTAGCGGGAGCTAATACGCAGTATTTT,CASSLVAGANTQYF
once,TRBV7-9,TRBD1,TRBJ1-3,TGTGCCAGCAGCTTGGGACAGGGGGTGCCTGAAAACACCATATATTTT,CASSLGQGVPENTIYF
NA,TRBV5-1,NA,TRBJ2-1,TGCGCCAGCAGCTTGGGGTTAGGGGGACCCAGCTACAATGAGCAGTTCTTC,CASSLGLGGPSYNEQFF
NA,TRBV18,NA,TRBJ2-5,TGTGCCAGCTCCCGGGGATCTGCAGGAGGTGAAGAGACCCAGTACTTC,CASSRGSAGGEETQYF
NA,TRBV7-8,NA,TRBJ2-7,TGTGCCAGCAGCTCTACGGGACACGATTACTACGAGCAGTACTTC,CASSSTGHDYYEQYF
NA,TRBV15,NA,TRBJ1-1,TGTGCCACCAGCGCAGGACAAGGGCCAGGGAACACTGAAGCTTTCTTT,CATSAGQGPGNTEAFF
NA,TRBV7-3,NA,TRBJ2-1,TGTGCCAGCAGCTTCCGGCGGGACAGCTCCTACAATGAGCAGTTCTTC,CASSFRRDSSYNEQFF
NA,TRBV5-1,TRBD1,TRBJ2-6,TGCGCCAGCAGCTCCAGGGGGCCCCTATACTCTGGGGCCAACGTCCTGACTTTC,CASSSRGPLYSGANVLTF
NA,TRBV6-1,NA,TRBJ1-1,TGTGCCAGCAGTGAGGTCCCGGGTCGAAGGAACACTGAAGCTTTCTTT,CASSEVPGRRNTEAFF
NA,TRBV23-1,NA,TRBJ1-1,TGCGCCAGCAGTCAGACGGGTATTCTAAGATTCACTGAAGCTTTCTTT,CASSQTGILRFTEAFF
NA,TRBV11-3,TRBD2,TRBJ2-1,TGTGCCAGCAGCTTAGGTTATGGACTAGCGGCTTCCTACAATGAGCAGTTCTTC,CASSLGYGLAASYNEQFF
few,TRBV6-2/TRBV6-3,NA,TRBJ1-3,TGTGCCAGCACCCCCAGCGTACCGTCACGAGACTCTGGAAACACCATATATTTT,CASTPSVPSRDSGNTIYF
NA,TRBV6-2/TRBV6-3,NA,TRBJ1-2,TGTGCCAGCAGTTTAGTTCATACCAGCTACACCTTC,CASSLVHTSYTF
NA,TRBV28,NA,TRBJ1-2,TGTGCCAGCAGTTTAATTTCGGGCAGGGACTACACCTTC,CASSLISGRDYTF
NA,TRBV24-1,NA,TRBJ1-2,TGTGCCACCGCGGGTATAACAGGGCAAGGCTACACCTTC,CATAGITGQGYTF
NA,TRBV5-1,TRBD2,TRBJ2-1,TGCGCCAGCAGCCTCGGACTAGCGGGAATCAATGAGCAGTTCTTC,CASSLGLAGINEQFF
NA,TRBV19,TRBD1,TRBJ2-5,TGTGCCAGTAGTACTACAGGGGTTGTACGGGAGACCCAGTACTTC,CASSTTGVVRETQYF
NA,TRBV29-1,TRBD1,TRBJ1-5,TGCACGGTAAGGGGGCAAAGCTATCAGCCCCAGCATTTT,CTVRGQSYQPQHF
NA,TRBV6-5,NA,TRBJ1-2,TGTGCCGGGGAAGGGAGCAATGAGAATGGCTACACCTTC,CAGEGSNENGYTF
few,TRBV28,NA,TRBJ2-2,TGTGCCAGCAGCTCCCCCCGAGCAAACACCGGGGAGCTGTTTTTT,CASSSPRANTGELFF
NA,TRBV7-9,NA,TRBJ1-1,TGTGCCAGCAGCTCTCGGAGCGGCCAGAACACTGAAGCTTTCTTT,CASSSRSGQNTEAFF
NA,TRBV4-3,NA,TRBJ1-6,TGCGCCAGCAGCTTAAAAGTCGACAGTTCACCCCTCCACTTT,CASSLKVDSSPLHF
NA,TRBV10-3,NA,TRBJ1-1,TGTGCCATCAGGGGAACAGGGAACACTGAAGCTTTCTTT,CAIRGTGNTEAFF
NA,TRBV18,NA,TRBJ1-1,TGTGCCAGCTCACTCTCGGGCACTGAAGCTTTCTTT,CASSLSGTEAFF
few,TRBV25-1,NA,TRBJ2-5,TGTGCCAGCACCCAGGGGCCCCAAGAGACCCAGTACTTC,CASTQGPQETQYF